This TCR beta chain was identified during a study of HIV-infected patients and healthy controls (dated by TCRdb to the mid-2010s). Context from the whole study: Although they stayed below normal ranges, CD4 counts in most of the 16 patients rose modestly but significantly after three months of therapy. After a further year of therapy, viral load was undetectable in all patients, having already become undetectable in about 70% of the 16 patients by the second bleed. The CD4:CD8 ratio rose slightly, whereas CD8 counts showed no consistent shift during early therapy. Whether deep TCR repertoire sequencing of small blood samples from HIV patients could capture immune perturbation and reconstitution was tested in the study. Patients exhibited no overall T-cell lymphocytopenia, and total CDR3 counts per chain were not significantly different from those of controls.

This clonotype was seen a few times. There is no known antigen for this receptor. No much larger clone is present one base from it, and per-base qualities are unavailable. What the research found in general, with its limitations: Rare events from HIV-infected data received too much weight under size-matching, and comparisons were complicated by unequal numbers of distinct sequences between patients and controls. By Jaccard index and by the count of highly shared sequences, healthy controls shared more CDR3s between individuals than HIV+ patients did. The study did not determine donor HLA types. The use of whole blood limited sequencing depth and precluded separation of the dynamics of distinct T-cell subpopulations. HIV-infected repertoires had significantly higher mean Gini indices than controls, possibly reflecting oligoclonality. Alpha-beta chain pairing was not determined in the samples. Compared with untreated HIV+ repertoires, healthy control repertoires had roughly threefold more distinct CDR3s and a higher Shannon diversity. Alpha-chain CDR3s from MAIT cells appeared at high frequency in healthy controls but were severely depleted in HIV+ repertoires. In HIV-infected patients, the apparent post-therapy recovery of the Gini index was not replicated in size-matched repertoire data. Most CMV-associated CDR3s became more frequent during therapy, although their change was not significant, whereas HIV-associated CDR3s showed a significant decrease in frequency. Mean usage differed significantly between HIV-infected patients and controls for eight alpha and eight beta V genes. Processing was restricted to sixteen HIV-infected individuals, which the authors judged to be a major constraint on the generalizability of the findings. The study cohorts differed slightly in age and sex profile, but those differences did not account for the observed differences in diversity.

Reverse transcription of approximately 500 ng RNA was performed with SuperScript III using primers directed against the alpha and beta constant regions. Separate alpha and beta chain libraries were made by chain-specific third strand synthesis with multiplexing indices. In the protocol, all rearrangements within a chain were amplified with a single primer pair so that primer bias was avoided, and molecular barcodes were added to each cDNA molecule. Purified cDNA was ligated with T4 RNA Ligase 1 onto a 5' RACE adapter bearing a random hexamer and the SP2 sequencing primer site. With slow temperature ramps used to favor optimal annealing, second strand synthesis was primed from the SP2 site with Phusion polymerase. Two random hexamer sequences, both added before amplification and joined together, made up the 12-nucleotide barcode of each molecule. P5 and P7 adapter elements plus a second index were added in a short first PCR, which was followed by an approximately 25-cycle amplification PCR with P5s and P7 primers. The libraries went through approximately 28 PCR cycles in total, were quantified on a Qubit, were sized on a Bioanalyzer, and were diluted to roughly 4 nM. The normalized libraries were sequenced on an Illumina MiSeq using 2 x 250 paired-end kits. Reverse transcription reactions were cleaned up on MinElute columns and eluted into 10 ul Tris-Cl. Adapter ligations ran for 23 hours at 16 degrees C and were afterwards cleaned with AMPure XP beads at a 1:1 ratio. In the original analysis: A modified Decombinator that output V, J, insert and barcode information was used to process the demultiplexed FASTQ files. Sequences that shared a barcode but differed from the dominant sequence were discarded as errors, and original cDNA molecules were estimated by counting barcodes clustered at Levenshtein distance 3. Downstream analyses used R packages ineq, vegan, igraph and RCytoscape, with IMGT nomenclature and CDR3 definitions. V gene usage was calculated across distinct sequences, with every TCR tallied a single time to avoid skew from clonal expansion. Within a donor, similarity networks joined unique CDR3 amino acid sequences in every case where two of them were separated by a single Levenshtein edit. The authors compiled published HIV-specific CDR3s (almost 95 alpha, some 700 beta) and CMV-specific CDR3s (13 alpha, over 200 beta) and searched for them in the repertoires. Random subsampling to size-matched repertoires demonstrated that the decreased diversity in patients did not result from their lower sequence numbers. TCRdb's own reprocessing of the public reads used fastp at Q25 and MiXCR and kept productive beta chains. CDR3 protein sequences are deduplicated, and each keeps its most common genes and DNA. TCRdb's processing, not the study's, gives the V and J calls here. The sample table contains 4,400 or so distinct CDR3 sequences; only one count was recorded for roughly 8% of them. About 27% of the sample is in the top ten clones.

The CDR3, cysteine through phenylalanine, is 12 amino acids long. The CDR3 DNA has 36 bases and is translated from base 1. In the germline V gene, CDR1 corresponds to MDHEN and CDR2 to SYDVKM. V is cut back by 6 bases and J by 11 bases, with 4 bases in the junction unmatched. Whole blood was used without cell fractionation, so the repertoire reflected all unsorted peripheral T cells. For RNA extraction, around 2.5 ml of peripheral blood was collected into Tempus tubes. The first sixteen eligible patients were processed from the enrolled HIV-infected adults, who had not yet received antiretroviral therapy and were about to begin treatment. Patients with febrile or AIDS-related illness, tumors, hepatitis B or C coinfection, immunomodulatory therapy, recent vaccination or treatment interruptions were excluded from enrollment. Residual genomic DNA was removed with the TURBO-DNase kit and globin mRNA was depleted with GLOBINclear. The study collected pretreatment blood from HIV-infected patients just before antiretroviral therapy was started.

This TCR was recovered from an adult with HIV infection. The sequence is built from TRBV28 and TRBJ1-6, with 7 bases matching TRBD1. This material consisted of blood, taken before antiretroviral therapy. This receptor has the CDR3 CASSSGQPPLHF. The sequenced DNA is TGTGCCAGCAGCTCGGGACAGCCACCCCTCCACTTT.